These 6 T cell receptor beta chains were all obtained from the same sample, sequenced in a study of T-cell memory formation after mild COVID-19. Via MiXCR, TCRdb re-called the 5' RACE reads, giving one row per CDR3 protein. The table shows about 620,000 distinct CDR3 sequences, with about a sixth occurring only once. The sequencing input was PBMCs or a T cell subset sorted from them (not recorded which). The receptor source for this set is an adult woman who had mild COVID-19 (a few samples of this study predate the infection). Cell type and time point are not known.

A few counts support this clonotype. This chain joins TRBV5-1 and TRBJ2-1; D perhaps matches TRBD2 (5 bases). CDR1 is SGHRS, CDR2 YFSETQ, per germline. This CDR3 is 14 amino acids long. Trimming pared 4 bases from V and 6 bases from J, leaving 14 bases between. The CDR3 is CASSIQTNLNEQFF. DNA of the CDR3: TGCGCCAGCAGCATACAGACTAATCTCAATGAGCAGTTCTTC.

CDR3: CAISEGGSNTEAFF. The CDR3 DNA sequence: TGTGCCATCAGTGAGGGTGGATCGAACACTGAAGCTTTCTTT. The chain carries TRBV10-3 and TRBJ1-1; no firm D call. Germline V gene lookup returns CDR1 ENHRY and CDR2 SYGVKD. Trimming stripped 2 bases from V and 1 base from J, with 8 bases between. The CDR3 loop spans 14 amino acids.

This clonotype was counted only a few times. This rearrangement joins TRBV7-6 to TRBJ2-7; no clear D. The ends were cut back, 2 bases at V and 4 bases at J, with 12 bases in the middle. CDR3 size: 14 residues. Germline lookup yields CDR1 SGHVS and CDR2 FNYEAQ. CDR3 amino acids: CASSLKTAPYEQYF. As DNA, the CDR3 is TGTGCCAGCAGCTTAAAGACCGCCCCGTACGAGCAGTACTTC.

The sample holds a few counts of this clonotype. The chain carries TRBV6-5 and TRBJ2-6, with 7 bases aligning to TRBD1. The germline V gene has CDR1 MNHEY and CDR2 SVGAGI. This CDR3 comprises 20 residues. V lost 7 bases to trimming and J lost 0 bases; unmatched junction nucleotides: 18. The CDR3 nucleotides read TGTGCCAGCACCAGTCCCTTTACGGGACAGCGGATCTCTGGGGCCAACGTCCTGACTTTC. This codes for CASTSPFTGQRISGANVLTF.

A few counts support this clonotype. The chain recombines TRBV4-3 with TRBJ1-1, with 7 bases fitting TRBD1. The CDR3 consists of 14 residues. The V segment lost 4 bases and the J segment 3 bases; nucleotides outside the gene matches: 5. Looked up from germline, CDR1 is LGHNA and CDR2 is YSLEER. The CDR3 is CASSRQGPDTEAFF. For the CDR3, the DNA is TGCGCCAGCAGCCGACAGGGCCCGGACACTGAAGCTTTCTTT.

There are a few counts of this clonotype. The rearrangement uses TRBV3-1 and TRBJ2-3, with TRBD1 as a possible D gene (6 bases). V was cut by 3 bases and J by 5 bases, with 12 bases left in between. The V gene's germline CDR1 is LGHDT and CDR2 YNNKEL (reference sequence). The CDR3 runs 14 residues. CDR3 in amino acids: CASSQGARVDTQYF. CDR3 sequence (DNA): TGTGCCAGCAGCCAGGGGGCGCGGGTAGATACGCAGTATTTT.